Reported below is one T cell receptor (beta chain). This CDR3 is 13 amino acids long. The V and J ends lost 9 bases and 8 bases, in that order; junction bases with no gene match: 12. Per the germline V gene, CDR1 is SEHNR and CDR2 is FQNEAQ (reference sequence). This sample is part of a study of human versus mouse CDR3 diversity and MHC coevolution. Repertoires were generated with immunoSEQ multiplex PCR, while TCRdb's copy carries only in-frame clones and drops some. The sample shows tens of thousands of clones, around 94% of them seen only once. The J gene is TRBJ1-2, the V gene TRBV7-9, with 7 bases identical to TRBD1. Sequenced input: naive CD4+ T cells from blood. Indicated subset: CD45RO-negative CD62L-positive naive CD4 T cells. This receptor was taken from a person in their 60s in good health. The CDR3 reads CASPLIETGGYTF. The DNA of the CDR3 is TGTGCCAGTCCTTTAATCGAGACAGGGGGCTACACCTTC.